The clone carrying this T cell receptor beta chain was detected ten times or more. Its cognate antigen is unknown. With 4 bases removed from V and 0 bases from J, the gap between germline ends came to 22 bases. The CDR3 has 19 residues. Graves' hyperthyroidism without ophthalmopathy progression within 18 months was termed stable. Patients were aged 18 to 65, had disease duration under 2 months, and had newly diagnosed hyperthyroidism. This entry belongs to a study of T cells in Graves' hyperthyroidism and ophthalmopathy. Study results and limitations: Blood also contained most expanded thyroid clonotypes above 0.001. Ophthalmopathy, as predicted by the model, came a median around 6 months after the prediction.

RNA transcripts gave rise to amplified TCR beta CDR3 regions. Carried out on the TCR CDR3, a first-round RT-PCR used the HTBI primer set. TCRdb processed the multiplex PCR reads anew with MiXCR; each CDR3 protein has one entry. This table holds some 510,000 distinct CDR3 sequences, less than 25% found once. This TCR was recovered from a man in his late teens or twenties with Graves' hyperthyroidism. Material for sequencing was blood. This chain connects TRBV12-3 or TRBV12-4 to TRBJ1-5; D possibly corresponds to TRBD1 (6 bases). CDR3 nucleotides: TGTGCCAGCAGTTCCCCGGGCAGGGGAGCACTTTATAGCAATCAGCCCCAGCATTTT. Translated: CASSSPGRGALYSNQPQHF.